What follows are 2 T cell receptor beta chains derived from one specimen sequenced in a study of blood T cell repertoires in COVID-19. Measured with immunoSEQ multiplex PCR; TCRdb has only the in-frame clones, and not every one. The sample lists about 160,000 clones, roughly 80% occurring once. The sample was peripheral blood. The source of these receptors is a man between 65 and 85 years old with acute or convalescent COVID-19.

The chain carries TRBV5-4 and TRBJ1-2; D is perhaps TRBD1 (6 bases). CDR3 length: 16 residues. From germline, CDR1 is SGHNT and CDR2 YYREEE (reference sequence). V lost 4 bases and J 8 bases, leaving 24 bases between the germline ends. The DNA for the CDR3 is TGTGCCAGCAGCCCTAATAGGACAGTCGTACAGCGGGGCTACACCTTC. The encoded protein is CASSPNRTVVQRGYTF. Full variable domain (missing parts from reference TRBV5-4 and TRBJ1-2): ETGVTQSPTHLIKTRGQQVTLRCSSQSGHNTVSWYQQALGQGPQFIFQYYREEENGRGNFPPRFSGLQFPNYSSELNVNALELDDSALYLCASSPNRTVVQRGYTFGSGTRLTVV.

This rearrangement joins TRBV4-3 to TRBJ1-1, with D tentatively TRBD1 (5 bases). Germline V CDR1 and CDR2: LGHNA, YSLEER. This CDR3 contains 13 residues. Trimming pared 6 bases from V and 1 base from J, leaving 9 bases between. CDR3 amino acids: CASSDRSNTEAFF. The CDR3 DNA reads TGCGCCAGCAGTGACAGATCGAACACTGAAGCTTTCTTT.